This TCR beta chain is drawn from a study of PD-1 blockade in mismatch repair-deficient tumors. The protocol was immunoSEQ multiplex PCR, while the TCRdb copy is restricted to in-frame clones and leaves out a portion. Here the sample spans 15,000 or so clones, about 86% being singletons. This clone was recorded only once. The germline CDR1 and CDR2 sequences are MDHEN and SYDVKM. There are 14 residues in the CDR3. V gave up 7 bases and J gave up 5 bases; unmatched junction bases: 9. The sequences come from PBMCs, collected 4 weeks after starting pembrolizumab. The rearrangement joins TRBV28 to TRBJ2-5; 8 positions agree with TRBD2. The TCR sequence derives from an adult with mismatch repair-deficient cancer. CDR3 nucleotides: TGTGCCAGCACGGGCGGGGGGAGTATTGAGACCCAGTACTTC. Translation: CASTGGGSIETQYF. Full variable domain (outside the CDR3, taken from reference TRBV28 and TRBJ2-5): DVKVTQSSRYLVKRTGEKVFLECVQDMDHENMFWYRQDPGLGLRLIYFSYDVKMKEKGDIPEGYSVSREKKERFSLILESASTNQTSMYLCASTGGGSIETQYFGPGTRLLVL.